One T cell receptor beta chain is described in this entry. This specimen includes other DNA sequences encoding the same CDR3. The data belong to a study of T cell changes during pregnancy in multiple sclerosis. Assay: immunoSEQ multiplex PCR; the TCRdb copy retains only in-frame clones and omits some. The sample lists 100,000 or so clones, 90% to 95% occurring once. The V gene end was trimmed by 2 bases and the J gene end by 2 bases; junction bases not matched to a gene: 4. Germline assignment: CDR1 MNHEY and CDR2 SMNVEV (reference sequence). CDR3 length: 15 residues. The V and J genes are TRBV27 and TRBJ1-2; TRBD1 agrees at 8 bases. The source is a female donor with multiple sclerosis, enrolled in a pregnancy study. This material consisted of peripheral blood, taken before pregnancy. CDR3 sequence: CASSLSTGGNYGYTF. For the CDR3, the DNA is TGTGCCAGCAGTTTAAGTACAGGGGGAAACTATGGCTACACCTTC.